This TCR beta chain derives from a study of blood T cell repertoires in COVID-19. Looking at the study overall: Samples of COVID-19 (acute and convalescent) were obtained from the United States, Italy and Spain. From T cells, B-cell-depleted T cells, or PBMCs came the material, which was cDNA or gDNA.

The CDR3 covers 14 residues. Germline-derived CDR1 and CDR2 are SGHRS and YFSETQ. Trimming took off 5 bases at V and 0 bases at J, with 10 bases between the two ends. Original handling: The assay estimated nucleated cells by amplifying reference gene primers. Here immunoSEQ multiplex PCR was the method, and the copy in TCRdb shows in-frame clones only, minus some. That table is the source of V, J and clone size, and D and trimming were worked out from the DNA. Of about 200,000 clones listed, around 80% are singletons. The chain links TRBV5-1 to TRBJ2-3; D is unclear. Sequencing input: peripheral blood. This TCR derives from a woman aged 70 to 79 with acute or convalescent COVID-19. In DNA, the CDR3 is TGCGCCAGCAGGAGAGTAGCTAGCACAGATACGCAGTATTTT. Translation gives CASRRVASTDTQYF. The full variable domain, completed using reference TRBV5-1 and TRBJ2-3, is KAGVTQTPRYLIKTRGQQVTLSCSPISGHRSVSWYQQTPGQGLQFLFEYFSETQRNKGNFPGRFSGRQFSNSRSEMNVSTLELGDSALYLCASRRVASTDTQYFGPGTRLTVL.